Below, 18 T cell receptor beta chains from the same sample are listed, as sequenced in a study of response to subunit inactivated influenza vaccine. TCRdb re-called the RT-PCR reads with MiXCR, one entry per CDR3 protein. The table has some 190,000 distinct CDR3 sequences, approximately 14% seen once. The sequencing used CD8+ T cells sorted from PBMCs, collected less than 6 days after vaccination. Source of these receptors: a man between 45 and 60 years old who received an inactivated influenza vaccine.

The CDR3 loop reads CASSPGIATGELFF. The CDR3 DNA follows: TGTGCCAGCAGCCCCGGGATAGCCACCGGGGAGCTGTTTTTT. The gene calls are TRBV13 and TRBJ2-2; maybe TRBD2 (5 bases). Germline V CDR1 and CDR2: PRHDT, FYEKMQ (reference sequence). The CDR3 loop spans 14 amino acids. The V gene lost 5 bases and the J gene lost 4 bases, with 11 bases spanning the gap.

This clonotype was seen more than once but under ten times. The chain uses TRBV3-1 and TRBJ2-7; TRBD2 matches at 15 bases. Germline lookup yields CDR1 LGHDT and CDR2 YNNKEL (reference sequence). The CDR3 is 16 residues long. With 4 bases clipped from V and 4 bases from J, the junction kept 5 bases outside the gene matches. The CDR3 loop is CASSLGTSGRPYEQYF. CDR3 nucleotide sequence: TGTGCCAGCAGCCTTGGGACTAGCGGGAGGCCGTACGAGCAGTACTTC.

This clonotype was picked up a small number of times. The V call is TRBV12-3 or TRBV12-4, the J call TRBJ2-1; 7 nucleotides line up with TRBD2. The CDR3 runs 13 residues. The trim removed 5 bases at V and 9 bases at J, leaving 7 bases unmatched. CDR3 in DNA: TGTGCCAGCAGTACTCTTTCTAGCGGTGAGCAGTTCTTC. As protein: CASSTLSSGEQFF.

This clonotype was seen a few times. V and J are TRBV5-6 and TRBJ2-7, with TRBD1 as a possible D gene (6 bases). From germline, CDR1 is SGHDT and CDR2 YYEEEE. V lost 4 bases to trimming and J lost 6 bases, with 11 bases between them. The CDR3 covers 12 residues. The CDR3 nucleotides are TGTGCCAGCAGCCAATGGGACACCGAGCAGTACTTC. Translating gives CASSQWDTEQYF.

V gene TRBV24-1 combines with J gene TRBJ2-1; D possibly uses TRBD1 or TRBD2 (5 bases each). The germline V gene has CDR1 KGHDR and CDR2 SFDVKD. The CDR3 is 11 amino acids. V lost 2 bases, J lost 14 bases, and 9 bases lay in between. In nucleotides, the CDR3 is TGTGCCACCAGTGATTGGGACCGGGAGTTCTTC. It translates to CATSDWDREFF.

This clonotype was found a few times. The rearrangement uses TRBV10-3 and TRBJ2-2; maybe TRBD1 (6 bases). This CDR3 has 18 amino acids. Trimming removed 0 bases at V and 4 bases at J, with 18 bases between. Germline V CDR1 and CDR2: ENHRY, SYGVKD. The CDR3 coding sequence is TGTGCCATCAGTGAGTCGTTGGGGCTACCCAGGGGCACCGGGGAGCTGTTTTTT. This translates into CAISESLGLPRGTGELFF.

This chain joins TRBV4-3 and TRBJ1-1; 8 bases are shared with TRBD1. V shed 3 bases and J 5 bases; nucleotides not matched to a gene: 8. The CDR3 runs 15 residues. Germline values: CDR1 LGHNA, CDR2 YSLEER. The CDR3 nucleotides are TGCGCCAGCAGCCAGTTTCAGGGGGCTGTGACTGAAGCTTTCTTT. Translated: CASSQFQGAVTEAFF.

CDR3 in amino acids: CASSPRTTEAFF. In DNA form, the CDR3 reads TGTGCCAGCAGTCCCCGGACCACTGAAGCTTTCTTT. The chain links TRBV7-9 to TRBJ1-1; D not resolved. The CDR3 has 12 amino acids. The V gene's germline CDR1 is SEHNR and CDR2 FQNEAQ (reference sequence). The ends were cut back, 6 bases at V and 4 bases at J, with 9 bases in the middle.

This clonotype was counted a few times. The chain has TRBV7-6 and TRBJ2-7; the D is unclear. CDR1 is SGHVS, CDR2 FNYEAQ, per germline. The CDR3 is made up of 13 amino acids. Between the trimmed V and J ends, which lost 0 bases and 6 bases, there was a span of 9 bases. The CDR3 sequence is CASSLAVSPEQYF. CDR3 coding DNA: TGTGCCAGCAGCTTAGCGGTTTCCCCCGAGCAGTACTTC.

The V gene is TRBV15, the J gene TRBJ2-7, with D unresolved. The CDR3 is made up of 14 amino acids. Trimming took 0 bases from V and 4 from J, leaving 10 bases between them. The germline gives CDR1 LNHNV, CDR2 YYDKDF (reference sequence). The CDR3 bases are TGTGCCACCAGCAGAGATTCACGGCTATACGAGCAGTACTTC. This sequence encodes CATSRDSRLYEQYF.

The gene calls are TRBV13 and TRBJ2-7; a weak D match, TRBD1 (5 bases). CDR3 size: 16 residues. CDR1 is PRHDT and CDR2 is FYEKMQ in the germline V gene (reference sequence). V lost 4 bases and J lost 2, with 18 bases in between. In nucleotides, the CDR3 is TGTGCCAGCAGCTCCTTCGGGCAGGGAAGCCCCTACGAGCAGTACTTC. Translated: CASSSFGQGSPYEQYF.

CDR3 residues: CASNGQGANTEAFF. The CDR3 DNA sequence: TGTGCCAGCAACGGACAGGGGGCGAACACTGAAGCTTTCTTT. The rearrangement uses TRBV12-3 or TRBV12-4 and TRBJ1-1; 11 bases agree with TRBD1. After removal of 7 bases from V and 1 base from J, the junction contained 2 bases not matched to a gene. CDR3 length: 14 amino acids.

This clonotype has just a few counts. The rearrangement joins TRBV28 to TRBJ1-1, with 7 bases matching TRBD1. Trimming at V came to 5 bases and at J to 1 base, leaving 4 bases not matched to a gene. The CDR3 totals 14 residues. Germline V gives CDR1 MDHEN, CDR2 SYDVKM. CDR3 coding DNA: TGTGCCAGCAGTGCGGGGACAGCGAACACTGAAGCTTTCTTT. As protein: CASSAGTANTEAFF.

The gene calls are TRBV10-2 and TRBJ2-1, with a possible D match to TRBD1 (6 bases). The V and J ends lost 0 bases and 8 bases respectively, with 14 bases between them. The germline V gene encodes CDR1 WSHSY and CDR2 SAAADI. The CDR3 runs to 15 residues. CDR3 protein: CASSESPGESDEQFF. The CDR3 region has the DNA TGCGCCAGCAGTGAGTCGCCAGGGGAGAGTGATGAGCAGTTCTTC.

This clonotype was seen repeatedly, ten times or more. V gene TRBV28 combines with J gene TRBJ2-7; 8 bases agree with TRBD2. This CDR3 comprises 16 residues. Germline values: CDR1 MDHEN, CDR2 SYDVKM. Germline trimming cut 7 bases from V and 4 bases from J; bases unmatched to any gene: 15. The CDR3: CASNPVWSGSRYEQYF. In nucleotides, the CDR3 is TGTGCCAGCAACCCCGTTTGGAGCGGGAGCAGGTACGAGCAGTACTTC.

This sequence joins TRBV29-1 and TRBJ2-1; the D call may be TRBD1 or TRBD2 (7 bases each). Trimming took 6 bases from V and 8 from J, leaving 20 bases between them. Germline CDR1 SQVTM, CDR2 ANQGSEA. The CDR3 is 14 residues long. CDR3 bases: TGCAGCGTCGAATGGCAGGGGGGGGACGATGAGCAGTTCTTC. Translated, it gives CSVEWQGGDDEQFF.

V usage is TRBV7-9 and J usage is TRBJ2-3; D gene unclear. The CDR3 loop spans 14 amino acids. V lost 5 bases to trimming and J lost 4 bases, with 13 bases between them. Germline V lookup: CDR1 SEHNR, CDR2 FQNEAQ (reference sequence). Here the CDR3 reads CASSPTWNADTQYF. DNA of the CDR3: TGTGCCAGCAGCCCGACATGGAACGCAGATACGCAGTATTTT.

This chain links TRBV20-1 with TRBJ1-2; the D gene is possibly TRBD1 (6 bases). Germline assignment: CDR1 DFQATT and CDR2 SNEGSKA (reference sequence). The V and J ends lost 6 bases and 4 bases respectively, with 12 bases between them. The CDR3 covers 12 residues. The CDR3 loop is CSATGLTYGYTF. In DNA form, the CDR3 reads TGCAGTGCCACAGGGCTTACCTATGGCTACACCTTC.